A selection of T cell receptor beta chains follows, all from one sample in a study of blood T cell repertoires in COVID-19. This table comes from immunoSEQ multiplex PCR, and its TCRdb copy is limited to in-frame clones, with some not included. The sample lists approximately 300,000 clones; approximately 85% were seen once. Sequencing was carried out using peripheral blood. The receptors stem from a human donor with COVID-19, enrolled during active disease. The donor label of this sample is uncertain. The CDR3 runs from the conserved cysteine through the conserved F or W. Fields, in order: D gene, J gene, V gene, clone size, CDR3 protein, CDR3 DNA. A D gene is named only where the DNA matches it firmly. Clone size appears in some rows only: once, few, many, or a class for an expanded clone.

>NA|TRBJ2-3|TRBV29-1|NA
CSVTGQPGDTQYF
TGCAGCGTTACCGGACAGCCCGGGGATACGCAGTATTTT
>NA|TRBJ2-3|TRBV5-6|NA
CAATGSSTDTQYF
TGTGCCGCCACCGGGAGCAGCACAGATACGCAGTATTTT
>NA|TRBJ1-1|TRBV5-1|few
CASNEATGTQNNEAFF
TGCGCCAGCAACGAGGCAACCGGGACTCAAAATAATGAAGCTTTCTTT
>NA|TRBJ2-2|TRBV5-4|NA
CASSDKRQNTGELFF
TGTGCCAGCAGCGACAAGAGACAGAACACCGGGGAGCTGTTTTTT
>TRBD2|TRBJ2-2|TRBV19|NA
CASTPGGSITGELFF
TGTGCCAGTACCCCAGGCGGGAGTATCACCGGGGAGCTGTTTTTT
>NA|TRBJ2-2|TRBV9|NA
CASSVEGVLATGELFF
TGTGCCAGCAGCGTAGAAGGGGTATTGGCCACCGGGGAGCTGTTTTTT
>NA|TRBJ1-2|TRBV28|once
CASSFGGYTF
TGTGCCAGCAGTTTCGGTGGCTACACCTTC
>TRBD1|TRBJ1-1|TRBV5-6|NA
CASSLRRGPNTEAFF
TGTGCCAGCAGCTTGAGGAGGGGGCCGAACACTGAAGCTTTCTTT
>TRBD1|TRBJ1-2|TRBV13|NA
CASSLGRGQNYGYTF
TGTGCCAGCAGCTTAGGCAGGGGGCAGAACTATGGCTACACCTTC
>TRBD2|TRBJ2-5|TRBV6-5|NA
CASSLAGAQETQYF
TGTGCCAGCAGCTTAGCGGGGGCCCAAGAGACCCAGTACTTC
>TRBD1|TRBJ1-3|TRBV3-1/TRBV3-2|NA
CASSHRSTGLSGNTIYF
TGTGCCAGCAGCCATCGTTCGACAGGGCTCAGCGGAAACACCATATATTTT
>TRBD2|TRBJ2-7|TRBV6-1|NA
CASSEQPSGSYYEQYF
TGTGCCAGCAGTGAACAACCTAGCGGGAGCTACTACGAGCAGTACTTC
>TRBD1|TRBJ1-6|TRBV27|NA
CASSLQGAGASPLHF
TGTGCCAGCAGTTTACAGGGGGCTGGTGCTTCACCCCTCCACTTT
>TRBD1|TRBJ1-2|TRBV7-9|NA
CASSFPRKGAGIYGYTF
TGTGCCAGCAGCTTCCCCCGGAAGGGGGCGGGAATATATGGCTACACCTTC
>TRBD1|TRBJ2-7|TRBV15|few
CATSSGQGPMKEQYF
TGTGCCACCAGCAGCGGACAGGGCCCTATGAAGGAGCAGTACTTC
>NA|TRBJ1-2|TRBV7-6|NA
CASSLSQDYGYTF
TGTGCCAGCAGCTTAAGTCAGGACTATGGCTACACCTTC
>NA|TRBJ2-1|TRBV7-3|few
CASSLGLGGSYEQFF
TGTGCCAGCAGCCTAGGGCTGGGGGGTAGCTATGAGCAGTTCTTC
>NA|TRBJ1-2|TRBV19|few
CASRMGGVSGIYGYTF
TGTGCCAGTAGGATGGGAGGGGTATCTGGGATCTATGGCTACACCTTC
>TRBD1|TRBJ1-4|TRBV3-1/TRBV3-2|NA
CASRGDRGNEKLFF
TGTGCCAGCAGAGGGGACAGGGGAAATGAAAAACTGTTTTTT
>NA|TRBJ2-7|TRBV12-3/TRBV12-4|NA
CASSHARREQYF
TGTGCCAGCAGTCACGCTAGACGGGAGCAGTACTTC
>NA|TRBJ2-7|TRBV7-6|NA
CASSSTGTSAYPYEQYF
TGTGCCAGCAGCTCGACGGGAACTTCCGCTTACCCCTACGAGCAGTACTTC
>TRBD2|TRBJ2-5|TRBV6-2/TRBV6-3|NA
CASSYTGTSVGEPKTQYF
TGTGCCAGCAGTTACACCGGGACTAGCGTCGGAGAACCCAAGACCCAGTACTTC
>NA|TRBJ1-1|TRBV6-6|NA
CASSPYSPEAFF
TGTGCCAGCAGCCCCTACTCTCCAGAAGCTTTCTTT
>NA|TRBJ2-7|TRBV20-1|NA
CSARDSYEQYF
TGCAGTGCGCGGGACTCCTACGAGCAGTACTTC
>NA|TRBJ2-5|TRBV11-2|few
CASSLRTSAETQYF
TGTGCCAGCAGCTTACGGACTTCCGCAGAGACCCAGTACTTC
>NA|TRBJ1-2|TRBV12-3/TRBV12-4|NA
CASSFRRQGYTF
TGTGCCAGCAGCTTCAGGAGGCAGGGCTACACCTTC
>NA|TRBJ1-3|TRBV9|once
CASSVDPQGPNTIYF
TGTGCCAGCAGCGTAGACCCACAGGGTCCAAACACCATATATTTT
>TRBD1|TRBJ2-2|TRBV14|NA
CASSLRTGAAGELFF
TGTGCCAGCAGCCTCCGGACAGGGGCGGCCGGGGAGCTGTTTTTT
>TRBD1|TRBJ1-2|TRBV3-1/TRBV3-2|NA
CASSPGGTYYGYTF
TGTGCCAGCAGCCCAGGGGGGACTTACTATGGCTACACCTTC
>NA|TRBJ2-7|TRBV6-5|NA
CASSWGPGYEQYF
TGTGCCAGCAGTTGGGGGCCAGGGTACGAGCAGTACTTC
>TRBD1|TRBJ2-2|TRBV5-8|NA
CASLKDRVYTGELFF
TGTGCCAGCCTAAAGGACAGGGTGTACACCGGGGAGCTGTTTTTT
>TRBD1|TRBJ1-2|TRBV6-5|NA
CASSRGQGPLGGYTF
TGTGCCAGCAGTAGAGGACAGGGGCCCCTGGGGGGCTACACCTTC
>TRBD2|TRBJ2-1|TRBV18|NA
CASSPPKTLGTSYEQFF
TGTGCCAGCTCACCACCGAAAACCCTGGGGACTAGCTATGAGCAGTTCTTC
>TRBD2|TRBJ2-5|TRBV19|NA
CASRHSGSTETQYF
TGTGCCAGTAGACATAGCGGGAGTACAGAGACCCAGTACTTC
>TRBD1|TRBJ1-6|TRBV7-3|once
CASSLYRGGNSPLHF
TGTGCCAGCAGCCTCTACAGGGGTGGTAATTCACCCCTCCACTTT
>NA|TRBJ1-5|TRBV19|NA
CASSSTGSDQPQHF
TGTGCCAGTAGTAGTACAGGGAGTGATCAGCCCCAGCATTTT
>TRBD1|TRBJ1-4|TRBV3-1/TRBV3-2|NA
CASSTRDRGEKLFF
TGTGCCAGCAGCACCCGGGACAGGGGCGAAAAACTGTTTTTT
>NA|TRBJ2-4|TRBV6-5|NA
CASSLDSLGGIQYF
TGTGCCAGCAGCTTGGACTCCCTGGGAGGCATTCAGTACTTC
>TRBD2|TRBJ2-5|TRBV7-7|NA
CASSSSTSGRPIGETQYF
TGTGCTAGCAGCTCCTCGACTAGCGGGAGGCCAATCGGGGAGACCCAGTACTTC
>TRBD1|TRBJ2-7|TRBV6-2/TRBV6-3|NA
CASSSPGQGAYEQYF
TGTGCCAGCAGTTCCCCGGGACAGGGGGCCTACGAGCAGTACTTC
>TRBD1|TRBJ1-1|TRBV5-1|NA
CASSLGQGVGNTEAFF
TGCGCCAGCAGCTTGGGGCAGGGGGTTGGGAACACTGAAGCTTTCTTT
>TRBD1|TRBJ1-5|TRBV6-5|NA
CASRYKGQGSNQPQHF
TGTGCCAGCAGATACAAGGGACAGGGAAGCAATCAGCCCCAGCATTTT
>NA|TRBJ2-3|TRBV10-3|NA
CAISERGIGTDTQYF
TGTGCCATCAGTGAGAGGGGGATTGGCACAGATACGCAGTATTTT
>NA|TRBJ1-5|TRBV6-1|once
CASSDQPTESNQPQHF
TGTGCCAGCAGTGATCAACCGACAGAGAGCAATCAGCCCCAGCATTTT
>NA|TRBJ2-7|TRBV28|NA
CASRLLSTGREQYF
TGTGCCAGCAGACTCCTCTCAACAGGCAGGGAGCAGTACTTC